These T cell receptor beta chains were read from a single sample in a study of blood T cell repertoires in COVID-19. Libraries were prepared by immunoSEQ multiplex PCR; TCRdb keeps only in-frame clonotypes and omits some of them. Of approximately 500,000 clones detected, around 85% appear once; the ten largest clones hold more than 3%. The source material was peripheral blood. The origin of the receptors is a human donor in a cohort sampled during active COVID-19. CDR3s leave out the opening cysteine and the closing phenylalanine or tryptophan.

v_call	j_call	cdr3_aa
TRBV9	TRBJ1-1	ASSVEEGREAF
TRBV11-3	TRBJ2-1	ASSKDYDRGNEQF
TRBV10-2	TRBJ2-7	AVKAPQGTYEQY
TRBV5-4	TRBJ1-2	ASSFSGHDLYGYT
TRBV19	TRBJ2-1	ASTGTSGYNEQF
TRBV11-2	TRBJ2-7	ASSLDSRIAGDIPYEQY
TRBV29-1	TRBJ2-3	SAVKTGTSGSTDTQY
TRBV28	TRBJ2-7	ASLGTVPTYEQY
TRBV6-1	TRBJ1-4	ASSEHLRQGVNEKLF
TRBV11-3	TRBJ2-7	ASSLDSGRTGDEQY
TRBV30	TRBJ1-1	AWSVRSGNTEAF
TRBV6-5	TRBJ2-2	ASSYWRSTGELF
TRBV18	TRBJ1-4	ASSPQRRDRGGEKLF
TRBV3-1/TRBV3-2	TRBJ1-6	ASSQVRVGNSPLH
TRBV6-5	TRBJ2-7	ASLTSGSYEQY
TRBV27	TRBJ2-7	ASSSGSRGKYEQY
TRBV10-3	TRBJ1-2	AIRGQGESYGYT
TRBV28	TRBJ2-2	ASRSGTVTGELF
TRBV5-6	TRBJ2-7	ASSVQGYEQY
TRBV6-5	TRBJ1-5	ASSLRGAGQPQH
TRBV11-3	TRBJ2-1	ASSLEATYNEQF
TRBV5-4	TRBJ2-2	ASSLDSGMVTGELF
TRBV5-1	TRBJ2-1	ASSLVSRRGNEQF
TRBV7-2	TRBJ2-7	ASSLASGSSYEQY
TRBV3-1/TRBV3-2	TRBJ2-7	ASAPGTGGFYEQY
TRBV28	TRBJ1-5	ASSLPYQPQH
TRBV30	TRBJ2-7	AWRKDSYEQY
TRBV6-1	TRBJ2-7	ASSEARPAPVEQY
TRBV5-1	TRBJ2-6	ASSQGPRQRSGANVLT
TRBV28	TRBJ1-1	ASSLWTGGNTEAF
TRBV28	TRBJ2-3	ATSSEGQGRDTQY
TRBV5-1	TRBJ2-3	ASSLVGQVTDTQY
TRBV29-1	TRBJ2-2	SVTIAGTNTGELF
TRBV7-3	TRBJ2-1	ASSTAERKKQF
TRBV5-1	TRBJ2-7	ASSLLQGKGEQY
TRBV21-1	TRBJ2-7	ASNSRGTRTYEQY
TRBV7-8	TRBJ1-2	ASSLALAGINYGYT
TRBV5-1	TRBJ2-3	ASSLVDRDTDTQY
TRBV6-2/TRBV6-3	TRBJ2-7	ASSSPSTGSEQY
TRBV9	TRBJ2-2	ASSVATRSANANTGELF
TRBV5-4	TRBJ2-7	ATAPAGDSYEQY
TRBV12-3/TRBV12-4	TRBJ1-5	ASSGSSNQPQH
TRBV28	TRBJ2-3	ASSLQGTGGTDTQY